Detailed here is one T cell receptor (beta chain). Its antigen is unidentified. Trimming pared 6 bases from V and 8 bases from J, leaving 23 bases between. The CDR3 runs 15 residues. The germline V gene has CDR1 SGHRS and CDR2 YFSETQ. The data originate from a study of CD8+CD57+ T cells in acquired aplastic anemia. Overall study context: The mean DNA yield obtained from sorted CD4+ and CD8+ cells came to roughly 3 ug. Whole-study results and caveats: Fewer than 30 CD8+ CDR3 sequences were shared between patients and controls. Patients did not significantly differ from controls in CD8+ Simpson's diversity.

According to the study, genomic DNA was the template for TCR beta VDJ and CDR3 profiling. TCRdb analysed the reads with MiXCR anew, one entry per CDR3 protein. This table holds 150,000 to 200,000 distinct CDR3 sequences, 64% found once. The receptor's source is a human donor with severe aplastic anemia or a healthy control (not recorded which). V is TRBV5-1 and J is TRBJ1-2; tentative D call: TRBD1 (6 bases). Specimen: sorted CD4+, CD8+, or CD8+CD57+ T cells (not recorded which) from PBMCs. For the CDR3, the DNA is TGCGCCAGCAATGCAGGGGTCCACCGGGTAGAGGGCTACACCTTC. Translated: CASNAGVHRVEGYTF.